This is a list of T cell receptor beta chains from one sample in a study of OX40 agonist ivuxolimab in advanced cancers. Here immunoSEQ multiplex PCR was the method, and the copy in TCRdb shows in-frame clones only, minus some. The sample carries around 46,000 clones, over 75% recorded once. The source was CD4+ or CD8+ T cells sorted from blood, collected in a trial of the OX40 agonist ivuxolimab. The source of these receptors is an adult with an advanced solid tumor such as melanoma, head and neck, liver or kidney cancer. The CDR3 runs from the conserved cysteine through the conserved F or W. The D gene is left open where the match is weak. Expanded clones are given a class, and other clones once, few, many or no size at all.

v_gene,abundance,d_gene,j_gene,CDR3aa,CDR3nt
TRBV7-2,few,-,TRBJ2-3,CASSFSARGGPNTQYF,TGTGCCAGCAGCTTCTCTGCCCGCGGGGGCCCTAATACGCAGTATTTT
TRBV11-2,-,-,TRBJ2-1,CASSLVDNEQFF,TGTGCCAGCAGCTTGGTTGACAATGAGCAGTTCTTC
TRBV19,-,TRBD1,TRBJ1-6,CASSMDRGPYNSPLHF,TGTGCCAGTAGTATGGACAGGGGGCCTTATAATTCACCCCTCCACTTT
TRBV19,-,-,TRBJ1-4,CASSIVSGNEKLFF,TGTGCCAGTAGTATAGTAAGCGGCAATGAAAAACTGTTTTTT
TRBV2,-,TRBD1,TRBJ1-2,CASTSGGVGYTF,TGTGCCAGCACCTCAGGGGGCGTAGGCTACACCTTC
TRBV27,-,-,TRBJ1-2,CASRGLGNGYTF,TGTGCCAGCCGGGGACTAGGGAATGGCTACACCTTC
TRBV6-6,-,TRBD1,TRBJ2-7,CASGKGQNYEQYF,TGTGCCAGCGGGAAGGGACAGAACTACGAGCAGTACTTC
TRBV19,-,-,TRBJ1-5,CASSIISGRGNQPQHF,TGTGCCAGTAGTATAATATCGGGCAGGGGCAATCAGCCCCAGCATTTT
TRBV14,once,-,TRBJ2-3,CASSQDHSLGADTQYF,TGTGCCAGCAGCCAAGATCACTCGCTGGGGGCAGATACGCAGTATTTT
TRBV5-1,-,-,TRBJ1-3,CASSLTSSQVSGNTIYF,TGCGCCAGCAGCCTAACTTCCAGTCAGGTCTCTGGAAACACCATATATTTT
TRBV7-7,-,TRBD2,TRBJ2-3,CASSLGRGAITDTQYF,TGTGCCAGCAGCTTAGGGCGGGGGGCGATCACAGATACGCAGTATTTT
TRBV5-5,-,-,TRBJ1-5,CASSFQGHGNQPQHF,TGTGCCAGCAGCTTCCAGGGCCACGGCAATCAGCCCCAGCATTTT
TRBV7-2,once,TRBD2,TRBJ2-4,CASSPGGNIQYF,TGTGCCAGCAGTCCGGGGGGAAACATTCAGTACTTC
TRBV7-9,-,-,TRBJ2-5,CASSLEYRSQYF,TGTGCCAGCAGCTTAGAATACCGGTCCCAGTACTTC
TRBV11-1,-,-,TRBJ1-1,CASSRSSGLAFF,TGTGCCAGCAGCCGGTCGTCGGGGCTGGCTTTCTTT
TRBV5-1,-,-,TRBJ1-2,CASSLGGAENYGYTF,TGCGCCAGCAGCTTGGGTGGGGCAGAGAACTATGGCTACACCTTC
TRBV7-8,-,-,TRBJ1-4,CASSLGQTKKANEKLFF,TGTGCCAGCAGCTTAGGGCAAACTAAAAAGGCTAATGAAAAACTGTTTTTT
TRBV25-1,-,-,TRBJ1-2,CASSGGIYGYTF,TGTGCCAGCAGTGGAGGTATCTATGGCTACACCTTC
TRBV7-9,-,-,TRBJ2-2,CASSPDGHTGELFF,TGTGCCAGCAGCCCGGACGGGCACACCGGGGAGCTGTTTTTT
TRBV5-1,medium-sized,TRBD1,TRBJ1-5,CASSLGQGFNQPQHF,TGCGCCAGCAGTTTAGGACAGGGTTTCAATCAGCCCCAGCATTTT